These 4 T cell receptor beta chains were sequenced from one sample in a study of cytotoxic CD8 clonotypes in ibrutinib-treated CLL. Produced via immunoSEQ multiplex PCR; TCRdb's table is partial and in-frame only. The repertoire holds approximately 200,000 clones, 72% seen once, with 10% to 15% in the top ten. Sequenced here: PBMCs, sampled after 24 months of ibrutinib treatment. The receptors were sampled from a human donor with chronic lymphocytic leukemia.

The rearrangement uses TRBV5-6 and TRBJ2-1; D not certain. CDR1 and CDR2 from the germline V gene are SGHDT and YYEEEE. Trimming shortened V by 1 base and J by 5 bases, and 4 bases separated the two germline ends. CDR3 length: 12 residues. The CDR3 nucleotides read TGTGCCAGCAGCTTGTTACACAATGAGCAGTTCTTC. Protein: CASSLLHNEQFF.

V and J are TRBV9 and TRBJ2-6; no reliable D call. Germline V gene sequence: CDR1 SGDLS, CDR2 YYNGEE. The V end was cut by 0 bases, the J end by 0 bases, with 10 bases between. This CDR3 contains 17 residues. Here the CDR3 reads CASSVGLFISGANVLTF. Written as DNA, the CDR3 is TGTGCCAGCAGCGTAGGTCTGTTTATCTCTGGGGCCAACGTCCTGACTTTC.

The chain employs TRBV7-9 and TRBJ2-3; a possible D gene is TRBD2 (5 bases). V lost 4 bases and J lost 3, with 11 bases in between. Germline V gives CDR1 SEHNR, CDR2 FQNEAQ (reference sequence). The CDR3 has 14 residues. CDR3 coding DNA: TGTGCCAGCAGCTCAGAGGGAGTAACAGATACGCAGTATTTT. Protein sequence: CASSSEGVTDTQYF.

The chain has TRBV11-1 and TRBJ1-2; D uncertain. V was cut by 5 bases and J by 7 bases, with 17 bases left in between. CDR1 SGHAT and CDR2 FQDESV come from the germline V gene (reference sequence). The CDR3 is made up of 14 amino acids. This chain's CDR3 is CASSPGLSQAGYTF. CDR3 sequence (DNA): TGTGCCAGCAGCCCTGGACTTAGCCAGGCTGGCTACACCTTC.